This T cell receptor beta chain emerged from a study of cytomegalovirus exposure and HLA in healthy donors. General study findings and limits: The study found most TCR sequences rare, yet found some public TCRs in many donors. Reportedly, diagnosis of cytomegalovirus status by the classifier showed high specificity and sensitivity.

Details on this clone: The antigen remains undetermined.

Deletions cut 1 base from V and 1 base from J, with 10 bases between. The CDR3 spans 15 residues. CDR1 and CDR2 from the germline V gene are LNHNV and YYDKDF (reference sequence). Measured with immunoSEQ multiplex PCR; TCRdb has only the in-frame clones, and not every one. This sample has 250,000 to 400,000 clones, with around 90% found just once. Sequenced input: PBMCs. This chain connects TRBV15 to TRBJ2-5; weak D call: TRBD1 (6 bases). This TCR derives from a man aged 25-45 years in good health and CMV-seronegative. CDR3 sequence reads: CATSRGTVTQETQYF. In DNA, the CDR3 is TGTGCCACCAGCAGAGGGACAGTAACCCAAGAGACCCAGTACTTC.